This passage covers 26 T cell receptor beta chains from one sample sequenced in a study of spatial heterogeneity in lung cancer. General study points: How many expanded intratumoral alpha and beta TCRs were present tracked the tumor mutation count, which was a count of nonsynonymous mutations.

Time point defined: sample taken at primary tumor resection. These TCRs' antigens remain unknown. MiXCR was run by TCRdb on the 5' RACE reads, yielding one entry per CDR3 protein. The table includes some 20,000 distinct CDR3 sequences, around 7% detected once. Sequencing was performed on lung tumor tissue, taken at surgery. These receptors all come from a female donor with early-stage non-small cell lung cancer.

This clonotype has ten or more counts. The CDR3 region has the DNA TGTGCCAGCAGCTTATTAACTAGCCAGTATTTT. Translated: CASSLLTSQYF. This sequence joins TRBV7-2 and TRBJ2-3, with D possibly TRBD2 on 6 matching bases. In germline, CDR1 is SGHTA, CDR2 FQGNSA. The CDR3 is 11 residues long. V was clipped by 2 bases and J by 12 bases, with 9 bases between them.

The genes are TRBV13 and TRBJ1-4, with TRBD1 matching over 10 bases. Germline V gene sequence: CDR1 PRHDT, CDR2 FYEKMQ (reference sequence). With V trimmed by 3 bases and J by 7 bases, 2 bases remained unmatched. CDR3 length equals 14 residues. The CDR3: CASSLTGGGEKLFF. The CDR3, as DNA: TGTGCCAGCAGCTTGACAGGGGGCGGTGAAAAACTGTTTTTT.

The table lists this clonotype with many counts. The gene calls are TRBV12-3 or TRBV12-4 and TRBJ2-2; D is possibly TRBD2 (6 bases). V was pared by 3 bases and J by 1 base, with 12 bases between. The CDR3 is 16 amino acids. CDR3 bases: TGTGCCAGCAGTTTCGGCCGGGGGAAGAACACCGGGGAGCTGTTTTTT. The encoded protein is CASSFGRGKNTGELFF.

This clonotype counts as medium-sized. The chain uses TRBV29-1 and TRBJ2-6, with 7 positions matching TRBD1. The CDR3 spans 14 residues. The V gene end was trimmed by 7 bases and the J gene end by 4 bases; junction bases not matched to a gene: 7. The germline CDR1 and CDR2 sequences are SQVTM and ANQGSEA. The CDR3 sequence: CSAPTGPGANVLTF. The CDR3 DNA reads TGCAGCGCCCCGACAGGGCCCGGGGCCAACGTCCTGACTTTC.

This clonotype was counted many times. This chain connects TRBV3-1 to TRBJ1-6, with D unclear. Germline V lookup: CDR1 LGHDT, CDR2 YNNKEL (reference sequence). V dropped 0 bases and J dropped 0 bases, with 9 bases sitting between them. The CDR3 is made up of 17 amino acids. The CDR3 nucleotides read TGTGCCAGCAGCCAAGATATTGAAATCTCCTATAATTCACCCCTCCACTTT. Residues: CASSQDIEISYNSPLHF.

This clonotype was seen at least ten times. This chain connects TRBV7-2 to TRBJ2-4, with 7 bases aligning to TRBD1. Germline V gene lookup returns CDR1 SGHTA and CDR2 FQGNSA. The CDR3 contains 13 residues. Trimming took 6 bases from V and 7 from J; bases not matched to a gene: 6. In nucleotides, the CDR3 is TGTGCCAGCAGACAAACAGGGGAGAACATTCAGTACTTC. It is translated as CASRQTGENIQYF. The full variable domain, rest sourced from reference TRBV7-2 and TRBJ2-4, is GAGVSQSPSNKVTEKGKDVELRCDPISGHTALYWYRQSLGQGLEFLIYFQGNSAPDKSGLPSDRFSAERTGGSVSTLTIQRTQQEDSAVYLCASRQTGENIQYFGAGTRLSVL.

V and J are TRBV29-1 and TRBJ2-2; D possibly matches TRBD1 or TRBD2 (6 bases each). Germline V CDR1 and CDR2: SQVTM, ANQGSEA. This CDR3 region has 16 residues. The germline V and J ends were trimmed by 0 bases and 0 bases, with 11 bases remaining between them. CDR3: CSVEEYREANTGELFF. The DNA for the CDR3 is TGCAGCGTTGAAGAATACAGGGAGGCGAACACCGGGGAGCTGTTTTTT.

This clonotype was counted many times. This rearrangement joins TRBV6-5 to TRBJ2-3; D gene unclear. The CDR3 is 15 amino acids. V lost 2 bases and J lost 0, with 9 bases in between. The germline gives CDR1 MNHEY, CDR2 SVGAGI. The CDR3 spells CASSYQSSSTDTQYF. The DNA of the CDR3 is TGTGCCAGCAGTTACCAGAGCTCTAGCACAGATACGCAGTATTTT.

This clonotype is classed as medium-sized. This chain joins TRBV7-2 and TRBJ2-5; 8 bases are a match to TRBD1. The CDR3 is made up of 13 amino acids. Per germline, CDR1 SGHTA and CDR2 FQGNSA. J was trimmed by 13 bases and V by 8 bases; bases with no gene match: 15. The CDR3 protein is CASGDQWTGTGYF. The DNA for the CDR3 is TGTGCCAGCGGGGACCAATGGACAGGGACGGGGTACTTC.

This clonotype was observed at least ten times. The CDR3 is CASSPRSQGARYYGYTF. DNA of the CDR3: TGTGCCAGCTCACCACGGTCACAGGGGGCGCGATACTATGGCTACACCTTC. The V and J genes are TRBV18 and TRBJ1-2; 9 nucleotides line up with TRBD1. With 1 base clipped from V and 3 bases from J, the junction kept 9 bases outside the gene matches. CDR3 length: 17 residues. Germline V gene data show CDR1 as KGHSH and CDR2 as LQKENI. The whole variable domain, filled in from reference TRBV18 and TRBJ1-2, reads NAGVMQNPRHLVRRRGQEARLRCSPMKGHSHVYWYRQLPEEGLKFMVYLQKENIIDESGMPKERFSAEFPKEGPSILRIQQVVRGDSAAYFCASSPRSQGARYYGYTFGSGTRLTVV.

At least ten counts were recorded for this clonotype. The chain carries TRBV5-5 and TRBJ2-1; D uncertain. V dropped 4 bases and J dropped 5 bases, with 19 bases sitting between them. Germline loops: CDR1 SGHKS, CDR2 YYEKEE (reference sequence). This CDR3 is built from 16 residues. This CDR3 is CASSPRTDSFNNEQFF. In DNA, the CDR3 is TGTGCCAGCAGCCCGAGGACGGATTCCTTCAACAATGAGCAGTTCTTC. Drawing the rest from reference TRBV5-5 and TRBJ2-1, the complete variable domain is DAGVTQSPTHLIKTRGQQVTLRCSPISGHKSVSWYQQVLGQGPQFIFQYYEKEERGRGNFPDRFSARQFPNYSSELNVNALLLGDSALYLCASSPRTDSFNNEQFFGPGTRLTVL.

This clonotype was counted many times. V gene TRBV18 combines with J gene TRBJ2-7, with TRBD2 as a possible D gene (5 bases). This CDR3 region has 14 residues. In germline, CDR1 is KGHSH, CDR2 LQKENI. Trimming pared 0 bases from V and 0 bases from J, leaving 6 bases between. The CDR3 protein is CASSPPGNSYEQYF. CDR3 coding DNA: TGTGCCAGCTCACCACCCGGGAACTCCTACGAGCAGTACTTC.

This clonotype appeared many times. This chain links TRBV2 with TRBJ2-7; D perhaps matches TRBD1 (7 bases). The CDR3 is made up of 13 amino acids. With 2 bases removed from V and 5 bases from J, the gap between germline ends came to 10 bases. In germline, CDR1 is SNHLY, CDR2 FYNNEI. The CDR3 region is CASSEQGGHEQYF. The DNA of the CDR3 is TGTGCCAGCAGTGAACAGGGGGGCCACGAGCAGTACTTC.

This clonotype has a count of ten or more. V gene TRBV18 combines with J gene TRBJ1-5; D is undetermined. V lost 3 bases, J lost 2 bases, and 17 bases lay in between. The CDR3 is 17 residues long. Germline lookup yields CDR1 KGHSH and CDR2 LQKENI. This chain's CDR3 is CASSPPGNPGGNQPQHF. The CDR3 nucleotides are TGTGCCAGCTCACCCCCTGGGAATCCGGGCGGCAATCAGCCCCAGCATTTT.

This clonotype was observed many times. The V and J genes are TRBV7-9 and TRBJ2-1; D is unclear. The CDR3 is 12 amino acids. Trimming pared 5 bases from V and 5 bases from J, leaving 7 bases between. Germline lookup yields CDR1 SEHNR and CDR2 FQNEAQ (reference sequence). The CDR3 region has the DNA TGTGCCAGCAGCCTCTACAACAATGAGCAGTTCTTC. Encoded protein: CASSLYNNEQFF.

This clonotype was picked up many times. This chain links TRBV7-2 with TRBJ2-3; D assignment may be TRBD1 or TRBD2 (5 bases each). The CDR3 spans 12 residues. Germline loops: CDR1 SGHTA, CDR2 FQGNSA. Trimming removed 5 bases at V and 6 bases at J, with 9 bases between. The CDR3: CASSGDDDTQYF. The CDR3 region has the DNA TGTGCCAGCAGCGGGGACGACGATACGCAGTATTTT.

CDR3 DNA sequence: TGCAGCGTCGGTGGACCCAGGGGAGAAGGGGACTATGGCTACACCTTC. It yields the protein CSVGGPRGEGDYGYTF. The rearrangement links TRBV29-1 to TRBJ1-2; D is possibly TRBD1 (6 bases). Germline V gives CDR1 SQVTM, CDR2 ANQGSEA. CDR3 length: 16 residues. Trimming pared 6 bases from V and 3 bases from J, leaving 23 bases between.

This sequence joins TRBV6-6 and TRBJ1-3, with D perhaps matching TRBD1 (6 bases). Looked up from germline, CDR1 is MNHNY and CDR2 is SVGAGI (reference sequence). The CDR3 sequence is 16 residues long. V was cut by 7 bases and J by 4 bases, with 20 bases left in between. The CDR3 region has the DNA TGTGCCAGCACCCACTGGGGGGGGCAAAGCGGAAACACCATATATTTT. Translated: CASTHWGGQSGNTIYF.

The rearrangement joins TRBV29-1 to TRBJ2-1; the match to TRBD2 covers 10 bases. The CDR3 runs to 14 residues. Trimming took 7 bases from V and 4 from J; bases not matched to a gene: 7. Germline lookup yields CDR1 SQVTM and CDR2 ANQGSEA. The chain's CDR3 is CSGELAGFYNEQFF. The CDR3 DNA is TGCAGCGGGGAACTAGCGGGGTTTTACAATGAGCAGTTCTTC.

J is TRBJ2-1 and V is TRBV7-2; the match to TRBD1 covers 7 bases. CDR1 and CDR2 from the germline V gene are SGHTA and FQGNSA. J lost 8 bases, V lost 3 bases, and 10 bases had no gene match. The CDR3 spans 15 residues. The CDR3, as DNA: TGTGCCAGCAGCTTTAAACCGACAGGGTACGATGAGCAGTTCTTC. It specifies CASSFKPTGYDEQFF.

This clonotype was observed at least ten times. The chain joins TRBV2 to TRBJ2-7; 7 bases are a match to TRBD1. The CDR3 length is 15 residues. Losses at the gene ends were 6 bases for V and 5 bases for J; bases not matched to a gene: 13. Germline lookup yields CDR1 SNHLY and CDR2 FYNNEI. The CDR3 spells CASSPPSTGSHEQYF. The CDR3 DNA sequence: TGTGCCAGCAGCCCACCATCGACAGGGTCCCACGAGCAGTACTTC.

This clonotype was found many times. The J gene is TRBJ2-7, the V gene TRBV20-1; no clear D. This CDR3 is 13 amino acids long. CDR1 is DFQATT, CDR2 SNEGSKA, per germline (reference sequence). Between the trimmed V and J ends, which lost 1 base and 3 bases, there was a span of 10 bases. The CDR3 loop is CSARVQSNYEQYF. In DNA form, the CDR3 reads TGCAGTGCTAGAGTACAGTCGAACTACGAGCAGTACTTC.

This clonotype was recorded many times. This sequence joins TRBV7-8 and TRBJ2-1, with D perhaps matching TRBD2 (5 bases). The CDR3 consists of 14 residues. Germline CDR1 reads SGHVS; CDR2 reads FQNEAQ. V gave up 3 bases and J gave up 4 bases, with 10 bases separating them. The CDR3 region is CASSFGTRYNEQFF. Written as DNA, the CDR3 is TGTGCCAGCAGCTTCGGAACTAGATACAATGAGCAGTTCTTC.

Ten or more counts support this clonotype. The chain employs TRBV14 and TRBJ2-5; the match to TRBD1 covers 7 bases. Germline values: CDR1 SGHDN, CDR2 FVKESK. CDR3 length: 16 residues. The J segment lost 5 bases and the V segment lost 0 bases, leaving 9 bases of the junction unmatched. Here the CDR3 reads CASSQDGGTARETQYF. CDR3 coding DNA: TGTGCCAGCAGCCAAGATGGTGGGACAGCGAGGGAGACCCAGTACTTC.

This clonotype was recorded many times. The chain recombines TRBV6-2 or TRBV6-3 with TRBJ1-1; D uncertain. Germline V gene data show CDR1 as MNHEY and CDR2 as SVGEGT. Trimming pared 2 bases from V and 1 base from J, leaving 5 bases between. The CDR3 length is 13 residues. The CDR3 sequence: CASSYRWNTEAFF. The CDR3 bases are TGTGCCAGCAGTTACAGGTGGAACACTGAAGCTTTCTTT.

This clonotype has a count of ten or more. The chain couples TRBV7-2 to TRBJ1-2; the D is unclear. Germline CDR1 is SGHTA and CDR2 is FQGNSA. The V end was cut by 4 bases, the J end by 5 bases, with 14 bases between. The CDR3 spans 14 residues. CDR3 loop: CASSSPESRYGYTF. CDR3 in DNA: TGTGCCAGCAGCTCCCCCGAATCCAGATATGGCTACACCTTC.